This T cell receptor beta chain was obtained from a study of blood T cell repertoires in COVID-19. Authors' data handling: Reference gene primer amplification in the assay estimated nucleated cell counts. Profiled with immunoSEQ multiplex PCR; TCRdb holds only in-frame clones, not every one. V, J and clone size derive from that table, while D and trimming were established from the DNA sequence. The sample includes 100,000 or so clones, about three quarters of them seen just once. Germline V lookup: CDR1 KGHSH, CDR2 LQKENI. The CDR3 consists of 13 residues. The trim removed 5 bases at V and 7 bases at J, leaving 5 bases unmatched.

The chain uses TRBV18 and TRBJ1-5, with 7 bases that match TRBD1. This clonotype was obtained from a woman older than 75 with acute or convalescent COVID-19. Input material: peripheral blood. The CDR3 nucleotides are TGTGCCAGCTCAGCCGGGACAGAACAGCCCCAGCATTTT. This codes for CASSAGTEQPQHF. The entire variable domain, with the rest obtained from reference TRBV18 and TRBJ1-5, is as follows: NAGVMQNPRHLVRRRGQEARLRCSPMKGHSHVYWYRQLPEEGLKFMVYLQKENIIDESGMPKERFSAEFPKEGPSILRIQQVVRGDSAAYFCASSAGTEQPQHFGDGTRLSIL.